Listed below are T cell receptor beta chains from one sample, sequenced in a study of prognosis after radiotherapy for stage I lung cancer. TCRdb re-analysed the multiplex PCR reads in MiXCR, keeping a single row per CDR3 protein. Among fewer than 25,000 distinct CDR3 sequences listed, 43% were seen once. Material: PBMCs, obtained before or after stereotactic body radiation therapy (not recorded which). Every receptor here comes from a donor aged 50 or older with non-small cell lung cancer. Each CDR3 is given with its conserved first and last residue. The D gene is left open where the match is weak. Clone size appears in some rows only: once, few, many, or a class for an expanded clone.

CDR3nt	CDR3aa	v_gene	j_gene	d_gene	abundance
TGTGCCAGCAGTGAATTCGCCCGGGGCGGGTCCGGGGAGCTGTTTTTT	CASSEFARGGSGELFF	TRBV6-4	TRBJ2-2	.	medium-sized
TGTGCCAGCAGCCGGGCCGGGACTAGCGGGAGGAAAGAGCAGTACTTC	CASSRAGTSGRKEQYF	TRBV7-2	TRBJ2-7	TRBD2	many
TGTGCCAGCAGCGTAGGACAGAGCTCCTACGAGCAGTACTTC	CASSVGQSSYEQYF	TRBV9	TRBJ2-7	.	many
TGCAGTGCCGATCCGGGGTGGGGGGCGGAGACCCAGTACTTC	CSADPGWGAETQYF	TRBV20-1	TRBJ2-5	.	many
TGTGCCACCCGACAGTACCAAGATACGCAGTATTTT	CATRQYQDTQYF	TRBV27	TRBJ2-3	.	medium-sized
TGCGCCAGCAATCGTGCGGGAGGGGTCACTGAGCAGTTCTTC	CASNRAGGVTEQFF	TRBV10-2	TRBJ2-1	TRBD2	.
TGTGCCAGCAGTCAGACAGAGTACGAGCAGTACTTC	CASSQTEYEQYF	TRBV3-1	TRBJ2-7	.	once
TGTGCCAGCAGCTTAGATCTAGGGGGGACTCGGTATGGCTACACCTTC	CASSLDLGGTRYGYTF	TRBV11-3	TRBJ1-2	.	.
TGTGCCAGCAGCGGACGGGGGGTTGATCAGCCCCAGCATTTT	CASSGRGVDQPQHF	TRBV2	TRBJ1-5	.	many
TGCAGCGTTGTGGGTCTAGCGGGAGACGGCGAGCAGTACTTC	CSVVGLAGDGEQYF	TRBV29-1	TRBJ2-7	TRBD2	many
TGCAGTGCTAGAGTATCGGGGGTTCGGGCTTTCTTT	CSARVSGVRAFF	TRBV20-1	TRBJ1-1	.	many
TGTGCCACCAGTGATGGGACTAGCGGGAGACTTAAGCAGTACTTC	CATSDGTSGRLKQYF	TRBV24-1	TRBJ2-7	TRBD2	many
TGTGCCAGTAGTGAATTCCGAGGGCAGATCTCTGGAAACACCATATATTTT	CASSEFRGQISGNTIYF	TRBV19	TRBJ1-3	.	medium-sized
TGTGCCAGCTCACCACAGGGGGCAACAGATACGCAGTATTTT	CASSPQGATDTQYF	TRBV18	TRBJ2-3	TRBD1	many
TGTGCCAGCAGTTACCCCAACGGTTACGAGCAGTACTTC	CASSYPNGYEQYF	TRBV6-2/TRBV6-3	TRBJ2-7	.	many
TGCAGTGCGCCGAGCGGAGGGCACAACGAGCAGTACTTC	CSAPSGGHNEQYF	TRBV20-1	TRBJ2-7	.	many
TGTGCCAGCAGCTGGTTGACTAACTCCTACCACGAGCAGTACTTC	CASSWLTNSYHEQYF	TRBV5-4	TRBJ2-7	.	.
TGCAGCGGCCATATAACAGGTCAACCTAGCACAGATACGCAGTATTTT	CSGHITGQPSTDTQYF	TRBV29-1	TRBJ2-3	.	many
TGTGCCACCAGTGGCCCTGGGACAGATCTTGACTATGGCTACACCTTC	CATSGPGTDLDYGYTF	TRBV24-1	TRBJ1-2	TRBD1	many
TGTGCCAGCAGCCCCAGCTCGGGACAGCCTAATGAAAAACTGTTTTTT	CASSPSSGQPNEKLFF	TRBV5-4	TRBJ1-4	TRBD1	many
TGTGCCAGCAGGCGCAGGGAGAGCGGGAGCTCCTACAATGAGCAGTTCTTC	CASRRRESGSSYNEQFF	TRBV28	TRBJ2-1	TRBD2	many
TGTGCCAGCAGCAGGGACAGCTACGAGCAGTACTTC	CASSRDSYEQYF	TRBV5-6	TRBJ2-7	TRBD1	many
TGTGCCAGCAGTAACGGGGACAGGCACATGGGTGGCTACACCTTC	CASSNGDRHMGGYTF	TRBV28	TRBJ1-2	TRBD1	.
TGTGCCAGCGGCCGACAGGTAGACACCGGGGAGCTGTTTTTT	CASGRQVDTGELFF	TRBV11-2	TRBJ2-2	.	medium-sized
TGCGCCAGCAGCCAAGATAGGTGGGGTGGGGGTGGCTACACCTTC	CASSQDRWGGGGYTF	TRBV4-1	TRBJ1-2	.	many
TGCAGTGCTAGGTTAGGGATCGGCTACACCTTC	CSARLGIGYTF	TRBV20-1	TRBJ1-2	.	many
TGTGCCAGCAGTACGGACAGGGTTCATCCTGGCTACACCTTC	CASSTDRVHPGYTF	TRBV2	TRBJ1-2	TRBD1	.
TGTGCCAGCAGCGCCCTATACCGGGACGGAACCTACGAGCAGTACTTC	CASSALYRDGTYEQYF	TRBV7-2	TRBJ2-7	.	medium-sized
TGTGCCAGCAATGGCGGAAGTCTGCGGGGTTTTGGCTACACCTTC	CASNGGSLRGFGYTF	TRBV2	TRBJ1-2	.	many
TGTGCCAGCATCCCCAGGTGGCCATCGGGGGGCTACACCTTC	CASIPRWPSGGYTF	TRBV6-1	TRBJ1-2	.	.
TGTGCCAGCAGCTTAGCGGAGGCAGACAATGAGCAGTTCTTC	CASSLAEADNEQFF	TRBV7-2	TRBJ2-1	.	.
TGTGCCAGCAGCGAATGGACAGCAAACACTGAAGCTTTCTTT	CASSEWTANTEAFF	TRBV7-2	TRBJ1-1	.	many
TGTGCCAGCAGCCCTGGGACTAGCGGGAGCTTGCAGTACTTC	CASSPGTSGSLQYF	TRBV14	TRBJ2-5	TRBD2	.
TGTGCTAGTGGTTTGGTACTGGGACAGGGGGTCCAAGAGACCCAGTACTTC	CASGLVLGQGVQETQYF	TRBV12-5	TRBJ2-5	TRBD1	many
TGCAGTGCTGACCGGGACAGGGGATTAACAGATACGCAGTATTTT	CSADRDRGLTDTQYF	TRBV20-1	TRBJ2-3	TRBD1	many
TGTGCCAGCAGCGTTGGACAGGGGAAATACGAGCAGTACTTC	CASSVGQGKYEQYF	TRBV9	TRBJ2-7	TRBD1	many
TGCGCCAGCAGCACTACCACAGGGACGGAGCAGTACTTC	CASSTTTGTEQYF	TRBV5-1	TRBJ2-7	.	.
TGTGCCAGCAGTGGGACTAGCGGGACGGCTGTGGCCAACGTCCTGACTTTC	CASSGTSGTAVANVLTF	TRBV6-1	TRBJ2-6	TRBD2	.
TGTGCCAGCAGTGGTGGGTTTGGCTACACCTTC	CASSGGFGYTF	TRBV12-3/TRBV12-4	TRBJ1-2	.	.
TGTGCCTGGAGTGCCTATGGGACAGGGACAGATACGCAGTATTTT	CAWSAYGTGTDTQYF	TRBV30	TRBJ2-3	TRBD1	many
TGCGCCAGCAGCCCGAGGGGAGGGGGCCTCGATCAATACTTC	CASSPRGGGLDQYF	TRBV4-1	TRBJ2-7	.	.
TGTGCCAGCAGTGAGTTAGGTTTAGGGAACTACAATGAGCAGTTCTTC	CASSELGLGNYNEQFF	TRBV25-1	TRBJ2-1	.	.
TGTGCCAGCACCTTTGTCGTGGGATCCTACAATGAGCAGTTCTTC	CASTFVVGSYNEQFF	TRBV6-1	TRBJ2-1	.	.
TGTGCCAGCAGTACAGCGGGCGGGTACTTAGGGGAGCAGTACTTC	CASSTAGGYLGEQYF	TRBV28	TRBJ2-7	.	.
TGTGCCAGCAGCCAAGAAGTGCGTGGGTTCTACGAGCAGTACTTC	CASSQEVRGFYEQYF	TRBV14	TRBJ2-7	.	many
TGTGCCAGCAAGAACCCGGGGAGGGCCGAGCAGTACTTC	CASKNPGRAEQYF	TRBV12-3/TRBV12-4	TRBJ2-7	TRBD2	medium-sized
TGTGCCAGCAGCTTGGGGCATGTGGCGAACACCGGGGAGCTGTTTTTT	CASSLGHVANTGELFF	TRBV5-4	TRBJ2-2	.	.
TGTGCCAGTGCGACATGGTCCCGCTGCAATGAGCAGTTCTTC	CASATWSRCNEQFF	TRBV19	TRBJ2-1	.	.
TGTGCCAGCAGCTTAGCGCTGGCAGACACAGATACGCAGTATTTT	CASSLALADTDTQYF	TRBV7-9	TRBJ2-3	.	many
TGTGCCAGCAGCTTGAGCGGGCCAAACAATGAGCAGTTCTTC	CASSLSGPNNEQFF	TRBV7-3	TRBJ2-1	.	many
TGTTCCAGCAGCGCTCCGGCACAGTGGACAGATACGCAGTATTTT	CSSSAPAQWTDTQYF	TRBV12-3/TRBV12-4	TRBJ2-3	.	.
TGTGCCAGCAGTGAGGAAGCGGGGGGGCGGTACGAGCAGTACTTC	CASSEEAGGRYEQYF	TRBV6-2/TRBV6-3	TRBJ2-7	TRBD2	.
TGCAGCGTTGAAGGCGCGAGGGACAGGGCAACCTACGAGCAGTACTTC	CSVEGARDRATYEQYF	TRBV29-1	TRBJ2-7	TRBD1	many
TGCGCCAGCAGCTTGGCCGGGAACTCCTACGAGCAGTACTTC	CASSLAGNSYEQYF	TRBV5-1	TRBJ2-7	.	.
TGTGCCAGCAGCTTAGGATACTACAATGAGCAGTTCTTC	CASSLGYYNEQFF	TRBV9	TRBJ2-1	.	.